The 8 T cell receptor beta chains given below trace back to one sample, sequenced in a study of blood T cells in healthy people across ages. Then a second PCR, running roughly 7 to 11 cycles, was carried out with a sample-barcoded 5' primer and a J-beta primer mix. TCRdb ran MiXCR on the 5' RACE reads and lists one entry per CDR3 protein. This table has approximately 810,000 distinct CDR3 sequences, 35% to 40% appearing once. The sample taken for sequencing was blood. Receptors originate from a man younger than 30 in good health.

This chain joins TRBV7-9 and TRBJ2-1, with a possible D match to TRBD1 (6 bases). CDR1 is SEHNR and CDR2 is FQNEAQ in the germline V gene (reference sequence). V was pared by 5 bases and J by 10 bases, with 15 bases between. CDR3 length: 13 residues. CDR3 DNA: TGTGCCAGCAGCGCAGGGGTTTCGGGCGAGCAGTTCTTC. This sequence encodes CASSAGVSGEQFF.

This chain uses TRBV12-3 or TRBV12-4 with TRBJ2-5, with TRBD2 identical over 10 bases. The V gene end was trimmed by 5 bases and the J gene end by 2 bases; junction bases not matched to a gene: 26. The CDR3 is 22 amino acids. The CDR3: CASSRRVASGGPGGRTQETQYF. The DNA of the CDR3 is TGTGCCAGCAGTCGTAGGGTGGCTAGCGGGGGCCCTGGGGGGCGGACTCAAGAGACCCAGTACTTC.

CDR3 in DNA: TGTGCCAGCAGTTTTTTCCAGCTTACTGAAGCTTTCTTT. This gives the protein CASSFFQLTEAFF. The chain recombines TRBV28 with TRBJ1-1; D gene ambiguous. Trimming shortened V by 3 bases and J by 5 bases, and 10 bases separated the two germline ends. The CDR3 runs 13 residues. CDR1 MDHEN and CDR2 SYDVKM come from the germline V gene.

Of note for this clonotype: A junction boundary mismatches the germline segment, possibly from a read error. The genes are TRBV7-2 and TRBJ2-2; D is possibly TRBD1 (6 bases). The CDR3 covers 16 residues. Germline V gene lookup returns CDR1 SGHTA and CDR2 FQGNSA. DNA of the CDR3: TGTGCCAGCAGCTTAGCTGGCAGGGGAACCACCGGGAAGCTGTTTTTT. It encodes CASSLAGRGTTGKLFF.

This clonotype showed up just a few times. CDR3 DNA: TGCAGTGCTAGAGGCCTACAGGAGCCGAACTATGGCTACACCTTC. This sequence encodes CSARGLQEPNYGYTF. This sequence joins TRBV20-1 and TRBJ1-2, with D possibly TRBD1 on 5 matching bases. Germline V gene data show CDR1 as DFQATT and CDR2 as SNEGSKA (reference sequence). The length of the CDR3 is 15 residues. Trimming took off 1 base at V and 2 bases at J, with 14 bases between the two ends.

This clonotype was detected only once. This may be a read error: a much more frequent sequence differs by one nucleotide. The CDR3 sequence: CASSQPLGTGSEKLFF. The CDR3 DNA reads as TGTGCCAGCAGCCAGCCTCTCGGGACAGGGTCCGAAAAACTGTTTTTT. The chain combines TRBV4-2 with TRBJ1-4, with TRBD1 matching 9 bases. V gave up 3 bases and J gave up 8 bases; unmatched junction bases: 10. Germline CDR1 is LGHNA and CDR2 is YNFKEQ. CDR3 length: 16 amino acids.

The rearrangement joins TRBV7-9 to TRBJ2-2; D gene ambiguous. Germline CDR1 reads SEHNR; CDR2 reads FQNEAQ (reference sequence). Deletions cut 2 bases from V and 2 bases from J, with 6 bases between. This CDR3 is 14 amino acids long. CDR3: CASSLPSNTGELFF. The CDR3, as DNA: TGTGCCAGCAGCTTACCCTCAAACACCGGGGAGCTGTTTTTT.

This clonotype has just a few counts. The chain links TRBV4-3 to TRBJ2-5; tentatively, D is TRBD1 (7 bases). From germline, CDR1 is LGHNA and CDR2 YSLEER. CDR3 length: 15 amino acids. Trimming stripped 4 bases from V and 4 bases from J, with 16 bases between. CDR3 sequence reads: CASSLSYQGGETQYF. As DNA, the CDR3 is TGCGCCAGCAGCCTTTCGTACCAGGGGGGAGAGACCCAGTACTTC.